The 8 T cell receptor beta chains listed next were all sequenced from one sample in a study of T cell responses to AZD1222 COVID-19 vaccine. Clones were sequenced by immunoSEQ multiplex PCR, and TCRdb holds only the in-frame ones, with some missing. The data show around 200,000 clones, around 94% seen once. The starting material was peripheral blood, obtained 28 days after the second AZD1222 dose. All receptors derive from an adult who received the AZD1222 COVID-19 vaccine.

The V and J genes are TRBV21-1 and TRBJ2-7; TRBD2 is taken as the D call from the table, unchecked against the DNA. TRBV21-1 constitutes a pseudogene. This CDR3 has 12 amino acids. For the CDR3, the DNA is TGTGCCAGCAGCAGGCGGGTCCACGAGCAGTACTTC. Amino acids: CASSRRVHEQYF.

CDR3 region: CASSQGPRTEAFF. CDR3 nucleotide sequence: TGCGCCAGCAGCCAAGGCCCCCGGACTGAAGCTTTCTTT. The chain links TRBV4-3 to TRBJ1-1; D not certain. CDR1 is LGHNA and CDR2 is YSLEER in the germline V gene. The CDR3 is 13 residues long. V was shortened by 1 base and J by 5 bases, with 8 bases between the two germline ends.

This rearrangement joins TRBV28 to TRBJ1-1; D call uncertain. The V end was cut by 2 bases, the J end by 3 bases, with 10 bases between. CDR3 length equals 14 residues. CDR1 and CDR2 from the germline V gene are MDHEN and SYDVKM. CDR3 sequence (DNA): TGTGCCAGCAGTTTAGGCTCAGACCACACTGAAGCTTTCTTT. Translated, it gives CASSLGSDHTEAFF.

The gene calls are TRBV5-1 and TRBJ1-4; D call uncertain. Per the germline V gene, CDR1 is SGHRS and CDR2 is YFSETQ. With 1 base removed from V and 6 bases from J, the gap between germline ends came to 13 bases. CDR3 length equals 15 residues. The CDR3 nucleotides are TGCGCCAGCAGCTTGCTCTGGGGTGGGGATGAAAAACTGTTTTTT. Residues: CASSLLWGGDEKLFF.

This chain uses TRBV7-8 with TRBJ2-5, with unresolved D. The V gene's germline CDR1 is SGHVS and CDR2 FQNEAQ. The CDR3 spans 13 residues. Trimming took off 1 base at V and 7 bases at J, with 10 bases between the two ends. DNA of the CDR3: TGTGCCAGCAGCTTAGGACCAATGGGGACCCAGTACTTC. Translating it yields CASSLGPMGTQYF.

J is TRBJ1-3 and V is TRBV6-5, with 8 bases that match TRBD1. Looked up from germline, CDR1 is MNHEY and CDR2 is SVGAGI. J was trimmed by 0 bases and V by 8 bases; bases with no gene match: 6. CDR3 size: 15 residues. This chain's CDR3 is CASRDRIYSGNTIYF. As DNA, the CDR3 is TGTGCCAGCCGGGACAGGATCTACTCTGGAAACACCATATATTTT.

This rearrangement joins TRBV2 to TRBJ1-5; D is possibly TRBD1 (5 bases). V dropped 4 bases and J dropped 8 bases, with 18 bases sitting between them. The CDR3 is 15 residues long. Germline lookup yields CDR1 SNHLY and CDR2 FYNNEI. The CDR3 here is CASSGLRTPWEPQHF. Written as DNA, the CDR3 is TGTGCCAGCAGTGGTTTGAGGACACCTTGGGAGCCCCAGCATTTT.

This clone was counted a single time. The V call is TRBV9, the J call TRBJ2-7, with D maybe TRBD1 (6 bases). This CDR3 comprises 15 residues. V dropped 0 bases and J dropped 4 bases, with 14 bases sitting between them. The germline V gene has CDR1 SGDLS and CDR2 YYNGEE. CDR3: CASSVATGQLYEQYF. The CDR3 DNA is TGTGCCAGCAGCGTAGCTACCGGACAGCTATACGAGCAGTACTTC.